Presented here are 9 T cell receptor beta chains from one specimen sequenced in a study of OX40 agonist ivuxolimab in advanced cancers. This table comes from immunoSEQ multiplex PCR, and its TCRdb copy is limited to in-frame clones, with some not included. The sample lists around 48,000 clones; less than 85% were seen once. Sample: CD4+ or CD8+ T cells sorted from blood, taken in a trial of the OX40 agonist ivuxolimab. The receptor set was obtained from an adult with an advanced solid tumor such as melanoma, head and neck, liver or kidney cancer.

The sample holds one count of this clone. The chain carries TRBV6-4 and TRBJ1-6; 8 bases line up with TRBD1. Germline V gives CDR1 MRHNA, CDR2 SNTAGT. The CDR3 runs to 15 residues. Trimming removed 4 bases from V and 6 bases from J; junction bases left unmatched: 5. Written as DNA, the CDR3 is TGTGCCAGCAGTGTGACAGGGGAGGTTAATTCACCCCTCCACTTT. As protein: CASSVTGEVNSPLHF.

This clone showed up just once. The rearrangement uses TRBV19 and TRBJ2-5; D may match TRBD1 or TRBD2 (6 bases each). The germline V gene encodes CDR1 LNHDA and CDR2 SQIVND (reference sequence). This CDR3 comprises 16 residues. Trimming removed 6 bases from V and 4 bases from J, with 21 bases in between. The CDR3 loop is CASSDRYRGQGETQYF. The CDR3 DNA follows: TGTGCCAGTAGCGACCGTTATCGGGGGCAGGGAGAGACCCAGTACTTC.

J is TRBJ2-7 and V is TRBV5-4; 9 positions match TRBD1. Germline V gene sequence: CDR1 SGHNT, CDR2 YYREEE (reference sequence). The junction had 9 bases not matched to a gene; V was cut back by 4 bases and J by 7 bases. This CDR3 spans 14 amino acids. CDR3 nucleotides: TGTGCCAGCAGCCCCCGGGACAGGGACTTGGAGCAGTACTTC. This encodes CASSPRDRDLEQYF. The full variable domain, rest sourced from reference TRBV5-4 and TRBJ2-7, is ETGVTQSPTHLIKTRGQQVTLRCSSQSGHNTVSWYQQALGQGPQFIFQYYREEENGRGNFPPRFSGLQFPNYSSELNVNALELDDSALYLCASSPRDRDLEQYFGPGTRLTVT.

The chain combines TRBV14 with TRBJ1-1; D call uncertain. This CDR3 is 14 amino acids long. Germline assignment: CDR1 SGHDN and CDR2 FVKESK. V was clipped by 4 bases and J by 0 bases, with 9 bases between them. The CDR3 region is CASSRGGMNTEAFF. DNA for the CDR3: TGTGCCAGCAGCCGAGGAGGGATGAACACTGAAGCTTTCTTT.

The gene calls are TRBV5-6 and TRBJ2-1; 12 bases map to TRBD2. Germline values: CDR1 SGHDT, CDR2 YYEEEE. The CDR3 is 17 amino acids. The J segment lost 1 base and the V segment lost 3 bases, leaving 5 bases of the junction unmatched. The CDR3 bases are TGTGCCAGCAGCTCCCGGACTAGCGGGATTTCCTACAATGAGCAGTTCTTC. This codes for CASSSRTSGISYNEQFF.

This clone was detected only once. The chain is built from TRBV15 and TRBJ1-2; 8 bases align to TRBD1. This CDR3 contains 14 residues. The germline CDR1 and CDR2 sequences are LNHNV and YYDKDF (reference sequence). V shed 0 bases and J 8 bases; nucleotides not matched to a gene: 5. The CDR3 DNA is TGTGCCACCAGCAGAGACTGGACAGGGTCCGGCTACACCTTC. Its protein is CATSRDWTGSGYTF.

The chain joins TRBV5-6 to TRBJ2-5; TRBD1 might be the D (5 bases). The ends were cut back, 8 bases at V and 4 bases at J, with 18 bases in the middle. CDR1 is SGHDT and CDR2 is YYEEEE in the germline V gene. The CDR3 contains 14 residues. The chain's CDR3 is CASYSTAQGETQYF. The CDR3 coding sequence is TGTGCCAGTTACTCGACAGCCCAGGGAGAGACCCAGTACTTC.

The genes are TRBV5-4 and TRBJ1-1; D is perhaps TRBD1 (5 bases). The V and J ends lost 4 bases and 3 bases respectively, with 10 bases between them. The CDR3 has 13 residues. Germline V lookup: CDR1 SGHNT, CDR2 YYREEE (reference sequence). The CDR3 reads CASSADSYTEAFF. CDR3 DNA sequence: TGTGCCAGCAGCGCCGACAGTTACACTGAAGCTTTCTTT.

The DNA for the CDR3 is TGTGCCAGCGGACTAGCGCCTTCCTACGAGCAGTACTTC. This encodes CASGLAPSYEQYF. The chain joins TRBV10-3 to TRBJ2-7; the match to TRBD2 covers 9 bases. The V gene's germline CDR1 is ENHRY and CDR2 SYGVKD. The CDR3 spans 13 residues. The trim removed 10 bases at V and 1 base at J, leaving 5 bases unmatched.